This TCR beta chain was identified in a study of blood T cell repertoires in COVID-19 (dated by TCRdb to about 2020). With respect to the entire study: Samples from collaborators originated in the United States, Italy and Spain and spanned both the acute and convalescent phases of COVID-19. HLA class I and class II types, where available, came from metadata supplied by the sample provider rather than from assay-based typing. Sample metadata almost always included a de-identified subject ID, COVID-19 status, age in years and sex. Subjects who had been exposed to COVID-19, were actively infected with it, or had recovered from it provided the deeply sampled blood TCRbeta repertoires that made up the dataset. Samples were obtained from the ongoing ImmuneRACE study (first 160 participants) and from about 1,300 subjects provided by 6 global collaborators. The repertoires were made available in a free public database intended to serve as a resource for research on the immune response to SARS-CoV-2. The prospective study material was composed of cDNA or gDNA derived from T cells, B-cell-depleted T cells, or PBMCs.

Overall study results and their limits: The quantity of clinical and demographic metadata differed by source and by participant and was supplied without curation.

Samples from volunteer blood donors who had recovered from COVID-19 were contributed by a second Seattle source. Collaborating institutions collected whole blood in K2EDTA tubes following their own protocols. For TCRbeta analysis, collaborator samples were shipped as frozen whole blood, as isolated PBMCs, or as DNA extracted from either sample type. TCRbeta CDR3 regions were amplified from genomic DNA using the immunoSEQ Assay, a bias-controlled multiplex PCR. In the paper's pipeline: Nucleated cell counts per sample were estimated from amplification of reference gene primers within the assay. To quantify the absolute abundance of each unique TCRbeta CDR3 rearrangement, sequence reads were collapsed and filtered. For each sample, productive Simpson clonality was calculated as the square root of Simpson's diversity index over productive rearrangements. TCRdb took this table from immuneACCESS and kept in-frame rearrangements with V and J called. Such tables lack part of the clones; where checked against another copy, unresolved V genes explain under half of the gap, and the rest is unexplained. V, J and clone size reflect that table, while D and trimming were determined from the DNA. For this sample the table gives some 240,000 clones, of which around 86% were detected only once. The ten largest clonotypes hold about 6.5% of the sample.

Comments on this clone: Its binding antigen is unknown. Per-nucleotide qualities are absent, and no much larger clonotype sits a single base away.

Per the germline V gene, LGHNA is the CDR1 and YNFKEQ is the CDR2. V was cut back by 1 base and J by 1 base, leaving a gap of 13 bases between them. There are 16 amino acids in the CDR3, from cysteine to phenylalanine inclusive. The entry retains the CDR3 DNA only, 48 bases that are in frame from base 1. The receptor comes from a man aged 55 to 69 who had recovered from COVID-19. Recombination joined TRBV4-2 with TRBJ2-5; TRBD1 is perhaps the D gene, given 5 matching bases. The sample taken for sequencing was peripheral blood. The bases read TGTGCCAGCAGCCAAGGGGTGACTGGGGCCCAAGAGACCCAGTACTTC. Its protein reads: CASSQGVTGAQETQYF.